This record looks at one T cell receptor beta chain sequence and its context. These data are taken from a study of blood T cell repertoires in COVID-19. Study-level information: PBMCs, B-cell-depleted T cells, or T cells provided the cDNA or gDNA that made up the material.

Germline lookup yields CDR1 LNHNV and CDR2 YYDKDF (reference sequence). V lost 2 bases, J lost 8 bases, and 6 bases stayed unmatched. CDR3 length equals 15 residues. Assay used: immunoSEQ multiplex PCR; TCRdb lists only in-frame clones, some missing. The sample lists roughly 340,000 clones, roughly nine tenths occurring once. Sequencing input: PBMCs or T cells enriched from blood (not recorded which). J is TRBJ2-2 and V is TRBV15, with TRBD1 identical over 9 bases. The source is a man younger than 35 who had recovered from COVID-19. This CDR3 is CATSRTGQGVGELFF. CDR3 sequence (DNA): TGTGCCACCAGCAGAACGGGACAGGGAGTGGGGGAGCTGTTTTTT.